This T cell receptor beta chain was retrieved from a study of Graves' ophthalmopathy and Graves' hyperthyroidism. Other autoimmune diseases, uncontrolled infections, pregnancy or lactation ruled patients out of participation. Per germline, CDR1 SEHNR and CDR2 FQNEAQ (reference sequence). CDR3 length: 13 residues. V lost 7 bases, J lost 4 bases, and 14 bases lay in between. Worth noting for this clonotype: As yet, its antigen is unknown.

For repertoire sequencing, the TCR beta CDR3 regions were amplified from RNA transcripts. First-round RT-PCR employed HTBI primers, with a second-round multiplex PCR after it. TCRdb re-called the multiplex PCR reads with MiXCR, one entry per CDR3 protein. Among 1 million to 1.3 million distinct CDR3 sequences listed, 36% were seen once. General study results and limits: Most thyroid clonotypes with frequency above 0.001 were detected in blood too.

This sequence was found in an adult man with Graves' hyperthyroidism. The chain joins TRBV7-9 to TRBJ2-7; D is undetermined. Sequenced sample: peripheral blood or thyroid tissue (not recorded which). CDR3 amino acids: CASTVGREYEQYF. In nucleotides, the CDR3 is TGTGCCAGCACCGTAGGACGCGAGTACGAGCAGTACTTC.